The sequence of this T cell receptor (beta chain) was determined in a study of blood T cell repertoires in COVID-19. J gave up 2 bases and V 8 bases, and 5 bases lay outside the gene matches. The germline V gene encodes CDR1 LGHDT and CDR2 YNNKEL (reference sequence). The CDR3 has 15 residues. Produced via immunoSEQ multiplex PCR; TCRdb's table is partial and in-frame only. Of roughly 50,000 clones in the sample, 90% were seen once. The sequencing sample was made of peripheral blood. The chain links TRBV3-1 (or the pseudogene TRBV3-2) to TRBJ2-6, with 8 bases lining up with TRBD1. This clonotype was obtained from a woman aged 35 to 49 with active COVID-19. CDR3 residues: CASGEDRAGANVLTF. The CDR3 region has the DNA TGTGCCAGCGGGGAGGACAGGGCTGGGGCCAACGTCCTGACTTTC.